This T cell receptor (beta chain) originates from a study of T-cell reconstitution after alpha-beta-depleted transplantation in children. The study's findings and limits: Recipient T cells and thymic progenitors that survived were the source of the high TCRbeta diversity seen at day 60 in some patients. The authors attributed T-cell counts and diversity one year after transplant mostly to newly produced T cells. As was reported, about two months after transplant, alpha-beta T cells came from several hundred expanded graft clones.

Germline V gene lookup returns CDR1 SGHDT and CDR2 YYEEEE. The V and J ends lost 2 bases and 7 bases, in that order; junction bases with no gene match: 8. This CDR3 is built from 16 residues. A library of TCRbeta sequences, prepared with unique molecular identifiers, was generated. TCRdb re-called the PCR reads with MiXCR, one entry per CDR3 protein. In the table there are over 150,000 distinct CDR3 sequences, 6.6% of which are singletons. Ten or more counts support this clonotype. Its matching antigen is unknown. The receptor's source is a boy between 2 and 10 years old with acute lymphoblastic leukemia, due to receive a stem cell transplant. The J gene is TRBJ2-2, the V gene TRBV5-6; 10 bases are a match to TRBD1. Sequencing used PBMCs, obtained before TCRalphabeta/CD19-depleted stem cell transplant. Written as DNA, the CDR3 is TGTGCCAGCAGCTTACCGGGACAGGGGACACACGGGGAGCTGTTTTTT. Its protein is CASSLPGQGTHGELFF.